Following are 25 T cell receptor beta chains from one sample sequenced in a study of blood T cell repertoires in COVID-19. The table came from immunoSEQ multiplex PCR; TCRdb's copy has only in-frame clones and leaves some out. The table has roughly 150,000 clones, 90% seen once. The sequenced sample consisted of peripheral blood. All receptors come from an elderly woman with acute or convalescent COVID-19.

The rearrangement uses TRBV27 and TRBJ2-1, with unresolved D. This CDR3 is 11 amino acids long. With 8 bases removed from V and 6 bases from J, the gap between germline ends came to 8 bases. Germline V gives CDR1 MNHEY, CDR2 SMNVEV (reference sequence). The CDR3 loop is CASPRSNEQFF. The CDR3, as DNA: TGTGCCAGCCCTCGTTCCAATGAGCAGTTCTTC.

This clone was counted only a few times. The chain links TRBV29-1 to TRBJ2-5; 7 positions agree with TRBD2. Germline CDR1 is SQVTM and CDR2 is ANQGSEA. Trimming at V came to 3 bases and at J to 4 bases, leaving 8 bases not matched to a gene. CDR3 size: 14 residues. CDR3 in amino acids: CSVEWSGVGETQYF. CDR3 sequence (DNA): TGCAGCGTTGAGTGGAGCGGGGTGGGAGAGACCCAGTACTTC.

This clone was counted a single time. The chain combines TRBV7-2 with TRBJ1-3, with no clear D. V lost 1 base and J 0 bases, leaving 13 bases between the germline ends. The CDR3 is 17 residues long. Germline lookup yields CDR1 SGHTA and CDR2 FQGNSA. The CDR3 DNA sequence: TGTGCCAGCAGCTTAGGAGTCTGGAGGAGCTCTGGAAACACCATATATTTT. Its protein is CASSLGVWRSSGNTIYF.

The chain employs TRBV5-6 and TRBJ1-3; no definite D call. Germline V gene lookup returns CDR1 SGHDT and CDR2 YYEEEE. V gave up 3 bases and J gave up 4 bases, with 17 bases separating them. There are 16 residues in the CDR3. The CDR3 DNA reads as TGTGCCAGCAGCTCGGCAGCGGAGATGGGCGGAAACACCATATATTTT. Amino acid sequence: CASSSAAEMGGNTIYF.

V gene TRBV18 combines with J gene TRBJ2-7; 7 positions match TRBD1. V dropped 2 bases and J dropped 6; count of bases not matched to a gene: 4. Germline CDR1 reads KGHSH; CDR2 reads LQKENI. The CDR3 runs 13 residues. In DNA form, the CDR3 reads TGTGCCAGCTCACCAGCGGCAGGGGGCGAGCAGTACTTC. This sequence encodes CASSPAAGGEQYF.

J is TRBJ2-2 and V is TRBV5-1; perhaps TRBD1 as D (6 bases). V lost 6 bases and J lost 3, with 9 bases in between. The CDR3 contains 13 residues. The germline gives CDR1 SGHRS, CDR2 YFSETQ. The DNA of the CDR3 is TGCGCCAGCAACAGGGATCACACCGGGGAGCTGTTTTTT. Translating gives CASNRDHTGELFF.

Written as DNA, the CDR3 is TGTGCCAGCAGCTTTGGGGCTCGCGACTATGGCTACACCTTC. Protein: CASSFGARDYGYTF. This chain links TRBV7-9 with TRBJ1-2; weak D call: TRBD1 (5 bases). The CDR3 totals 14 residues. Trimming stripped 3 bases from V and 3 bases from J, with 11 bases between. Germline lookup yields CDR1 SEHNR and CDR2 FQNEAQ (reference sequence).

The chain joins TRBV5-1 to TRBJ2-7, with a weak D call TRBD2 (5 bases). The CDR3 is made up of 12 amino acids. The germline V gene has CDR1 SGHRS and CDR2 YFSETQ. Trimming took off 3 bases at V and 3 bases at J, with 7 bases between the two ends. Written as DNA, the CDR3 is TGCGCCAGCAGCTCTAGCCTCTACGAGCAGTACTTC. Translation gives CASSSSLYEQYF.

This chain links TRBV18 with TRBJ1-1; possibly TRBD1 for D (6 bases). The CDR3 is made up of 16 amino acids. The germline CDR1 and CDR2 sequences are KGHSH and LQKENI. Trimming left V 3 bases short and J 1 base short, with 15 bases between. In DNA, the CDR3 is TGTGCCAGCTCACCCGGACAGCCTAATACGAACACTGAAGCTTTCTTT. It is translated as CASSPGQPNTNTEAFF.

The chain is built from TRBV6-5 and TRBJ1-2, with 7 bases fitting TRBD1. CDR1 and CDR2 from the germline V gene are MNHEY and SVGAGI. The J segment lost 2 bases and the V segment lost 7 bases, leaving 4 bases of the junction unmatched. The CDR3 covers 13 residues. The CDR3 DNA sequence: TGTGCCAGCACGGGACAGCTCAACTATGGCTACACCTTC. Protein: CASTGQLNYGYTF.

This rearrangement joins TRBV9 to TRBJ2-1, with D possibly matching TRBD2 (6 bases). CDR3 length: 15 residues. The germline gives CDR1 SGDLS, CDR2 YYNGEE. The V gene lost 2 bases and the J gene lost 8 bases, with 17 bases spanning the gap. The CDR3 DNA is TGTGCCAGCAGCGTCCGACACGGGGGTGAGGATGAGCAGTTCTTC. It encodes CASSVRHGGEDEQFF.

This chain links TRBV6-5 with TRBJ1-1; 9 positions agree with TRBD1. Germline loops: CDR1 MNHEY, CDR2 SVGAGI. The CDR3 contains 14 residues. With V trimmed by 7 bases and J by 3 bases, 6 bases remained unmatched. CDR3 sequence reads: CASTGQGKYTEAFF. The CDR3 DNA reads as TGTGCCAGCACAGGACAGGGGAAGTACACTGAAGCTTTCTTT.

This clone showed up just a few times. In DNA form, the CDR3 reads TGTGCCAGCAGCGGGGACTCCTCCCCTAGCACAGATACGCAGTATTTT. Translating it yields CASSGDSSPSTDTQYF. The chain combines TRBV7-3 with TRBJ2-3; D might be TRBD2 (6 bases). Germline values: CDR1 SGHTA, CDR2 FQGTGA. The CDR3 loop spans 16 amino acids. V was shortened by 5 bases and J by 0 bases, with 15 bases between the two germline ends.

This chain links TRBV7-2 with TRBJ1-2; D is unresolved. This CDR3 has 14 amino acids. V lost 1 base and J lost 5, with 11 bases in between. Germline loops: CDR1 SGHTA, CDR2 FQGNSA. This CDR3 is CASSLVSGNYGYTF. The CDR3 coding sequence is TGTGCCAGCAGCTTAGTATCCGGGAATTATGGCTACACCTTC.

The chain joins TRBV7-8 to TRBJ2-3; TRBD1 aligns across 10 bases. V shed 2 bases, J shed 4 bases, and the junction held 9 bases outside the gene matches. CDR1 and CDR2 (germline): SGHVS, FQNEAQ. The CDR3 is made up of 17 amino acids. The DNA of the CDR3 is TGTGCCAGCAGCTTAAATAGGGACAGGGGCTTAGCAGATACGCAGTATTTT. It codes for CASSLNRDRGLADTQYF.

This clone was recorded only once. The chain uses TRBV7-9 and TRBJ1-3; D call uncertain. V was pared by 1 base and J by 3 bases, with 13 bases between. Germline-derived CDR1 and CDR2 are SEHNR and FQNEAQ (reference sequence). The CDR3 has 16 residues. The CDR3, as DNA: TGTGCCAGCAGCTTAGTGGCCCGGGGTAGTGGAAACACCATATATTTT. It encodes CASSLVARGSGNTIYF.

Concerning this clone itself: Additional DNA sequences in this sample encode the identical CDR3. The rearrangement uses TRBV29-1 and TRBJ1-1; 7 nucleotides match TRBD1. Trimming took 7 bases from V and 1 from J; bases not matched to a gene: 6. Germline V gene data show CDR1 as SQVTM and CDR2 as ANQGSEA. The length of the CDR3 is 13 residues. The CDR3 sequence: CSARTGRNTEAFF. As DNA, the CDR3 is TGCAGCGCCCGGACAGGAAGGAACACTGAAGCTTTCTTT.

The chain recombines TRBV7-8 with TRBJ2-5; 7 nucleotides align to TRBD1. This CDR3 is 14 amino acids long. The germline V gene encodes CDR1 SGHVS and CDR2 FQNEAQ. Trimming cost V 5 bases and J 5 bases; bases outside gene matches: 8. The CDR3 region is CASSPSGRGETQYF. As DNA, the CDR3 is TGTGCCAGCAGCCCGAGTGGCAGGGGGGAGACCCAGTACTTC. The variable domain in full, completed from reference TRBV7-8 and TRBJ2-5, reads GAGVSQSPRYKVAKRGQDVALRCDPISGHVSLFWYQQALGQGPEFLTYFQNEAQLDKSGLPSDRFFAERPEGSVSTLKIQRTQQEDSAVYLCASSPSGRGETQYFGPGTRLLVL.

The gene calls are TRBV6-5 and TRBJ1-6, with TRBD1 as a possible D gene (5 bases). Germline V CDR1 and CDR2: MNHEY, SVGAGI. Trimming removed 5 bases from V and 5 bases from J, with 13 bases in between. The CDR3 spans 15 residues. The CDR3 loop reads CASSTQVSNNSPLHF. CDR3 in DNA: TGTGCCAGCAGTACACAGGTTTCTAATAATTCACCCCTCCACTTT.

The V and J genes are TRBV10-3 and TRBJ2-3; 7 bases agree with TRBD2. Germline V lookup: CDR1 ENHRY, CDR2 SYGVKD. V was pared by 6 bases and J by 5 bases, with 2 bases of the junction left unmatched. The length of the CDR3 is 12 residues. DNA of the CDR3: TGTGCCATCAGCGGGGAGGGAGATACGCAGTATTTT. It yields the protein CAISGEGDTQYF.

This clone came up a few times. This rearrangement joins TRBV4-2 to TRBJ1-4; 7 positions agree with TRBD1. V was clipped by 1 base and J by 3 bases; unmatched bases: 11. The length of the CDR3 is 18 residues. Germline V lookup: CDR1 LGHNA, CDR2 YNFKEQ. CDR3 sequence: CASSQAQGVQSPNEKLFF. CDR3 coding DNA: TGTGCCAGCAGCCAAGCTCAGGGGGTACAGAGTCCTAATGAAAAACTGTTTTTT.

The chain is built from TRBV2 and TRBJ1-1; D not certain. This CDR3 region has 13 residues. The germline V and J ends were trimmed by 4 bases and 1 base, with 7 bases remaining between them. Germline V gene sequence: CDR1 SNHLY, CDR2 FYNNEI. The CDR3 DNA is TGTGCCAGCAGTGTCACATGGAACACTGAAGCTTTCTTT. Translating gives CASSVTWNTEAFF.

J is TRBJ1-1 and V is TRBV5-5, with no clear D. V lost 1 base to trimming and J lost 0 bases, with 10 bases between them. The CDR3 covers 15 residues. CDR1 is SGHKS, CDR2 YYEKEE, per germline (reference sequence). CDR3 nucleotides: TGTGCCAGCAGCTTGAGTGGCAGAATGAACACTGAAGCTTTCTTT. As protein: CASSLSGRMNTEAFF.

The chain couples TRBV5-4 to TRBJ1-5; D is ambiguous. The CDR3 loop spans 12 amino acids. Trimming removed 4 bases from V and 7 bases from J, with 9 bases in between. CDR1 and CDR2 (germline): SGHNT, YYREEE (reference sequence). CDR3 sequence reads: CASSRLGQPQHF. The CDR3, as DNA: TGTGCCAGCAGCCGACTTGGACAGCCCCAGCATTTT.

This clone was detected once. This chain connects TRBV19 to TRBJ1-4; TRBD1 matches 7 bases. Losses at the gene ends were 2 bases for V and 7 bases for J; bases not matched to a gene: 7. The CDR3 has 15 amino acids. Germline loops: CDR1 LNHDA, CDR2 SQIVND (reference sequence). The CDR3 nucleotides are TGTGCCAGTAGTATAAGGAGGGGGCGCGTTGAAAAACTGTTTTTT. Protein sequence: CASSIRRGRVEKLFF.